A selection of T cell receptor beta chains follows, all from one sample in a study of long-term antiretroviral therapy in people with HIV. TCRdb's table, derived via immunoSEQ multiplex PCR, lists solely in-frame clones and lacks some. The sample gives tens of thousands of clones, about 95% of which show up once; approximately 2.5% is in the top ten. The specimen was unsorted PBMCs, collected 3.7 years after starting antiretroviral therapy. All receptors come from a woman between 50 and 59 years old with HIV. The CDR3 runs from the conserved cysteine through the conserved F or W. The order of the fields is CDR3 length, V gene, J gene, D gene, CDR3 protein, CDR3 DNA. A D gene is named only where the DNA matches it firmly.

length: 15
V: TRBV11-1
J: TRBJ2-7
D: -
CDR3: CASSLGRTATYEQYF
DNA: TGTGCCAGCAGCTTAGGGAGAACAGCTACCTACGAGCAGTACTTC

length: 16
V: TRBV11-2
J: TRBJ2-1
D: TRBD2
CDR3: CASSPIAGGSYNEQFF
DNA: TGTGCCAGCAGCCCAATAGCGGGGGGCTCCTACAATGAGCAGTTCTTC

length: 14
V: TRBV10-3
J: TRBJ2-3
D: TRBD2
CDR3: CAISDGGGEDTQYF
DNA: TGTGCCATCAGTGACGGGGGGGGCGAAGATACGCAGTATTTT

length: 13
V: TRBV19
J: TRBJ2-7
D: -
CDR3: CASSIGGSNEQYF
DNA: TGTGCCAGTAGTATAGGAGGGTCGAACGAGCAGTACTTC

length: 13
V: TRBV19
J: TRBJ1-1
D: -
CDR3: CASQTWLGTEAFF
DNA: TGTGCCAGTCAGACCTGGCTGGGTACTGAAGCTTTCTTT

length: 14
V: TRBV23-1
J: TRBJ2-5
D: -
CDR3: CASSPKTEQETQYF
DNA: TGCGCCAGCAGTCCGAAGACAGAGCAAGAGACCCAGTACTTC

length: 15
V: TRBV6-5
J: TRBJ1-3
D: -
CDR3: CASSYRALSGNTIYF
DNA: TGTGCCAGCAGTTACAGGGCGCTCTCTGGAAACACCATATATTTT

length: 16
V: TRBV5-1
J: TRBJ1-1
D: TRBD1
CDR3: CASSLMGQLMNTEAFF
DNA: TGCGCCAGCAGCTTAATGGGACAGCTGATGAACACTGAAGCTTTCTTT

length: 15
V: TRBV19
J: TRBJ2-5
D: -
CDR3: CASSIGGTVQETQYF
DNA: TGTGCCAGTAGTATCGGGGGAACAGTCCAAGAGACCCAGTACTTC

length: 15
V: TRBV15
J: TRBJ1-6
D: -
CDR3: CATTRGTNSNSPLHF
DNA: TGTGCCACCACGCGGGGGACGAATTCAAATTCACCCCTCCACTTT